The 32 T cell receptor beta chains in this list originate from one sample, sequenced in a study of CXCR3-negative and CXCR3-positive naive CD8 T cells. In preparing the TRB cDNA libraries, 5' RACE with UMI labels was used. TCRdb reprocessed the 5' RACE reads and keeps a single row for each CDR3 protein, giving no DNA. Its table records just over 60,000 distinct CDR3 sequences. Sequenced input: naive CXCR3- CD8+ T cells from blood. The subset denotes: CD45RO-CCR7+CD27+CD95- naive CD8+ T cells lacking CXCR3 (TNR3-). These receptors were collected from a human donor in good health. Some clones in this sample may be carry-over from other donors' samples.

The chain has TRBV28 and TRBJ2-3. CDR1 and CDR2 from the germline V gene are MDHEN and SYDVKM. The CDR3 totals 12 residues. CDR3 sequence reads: CASSLPADTQYF. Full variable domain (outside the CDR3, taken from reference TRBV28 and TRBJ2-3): DVKVTQSSRYLVKRTGEKVFLECVQDMDHENMFWYRQDPGLGLRLIYFSYDVKMKEKGDIPEGYSVSREKKERFSLILESASTNQTSMYLCASSLPADTQYFGPGTRLTVL.

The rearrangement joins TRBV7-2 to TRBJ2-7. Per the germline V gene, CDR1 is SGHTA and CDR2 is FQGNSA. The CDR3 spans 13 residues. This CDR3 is CASSPDLGYEQYF.

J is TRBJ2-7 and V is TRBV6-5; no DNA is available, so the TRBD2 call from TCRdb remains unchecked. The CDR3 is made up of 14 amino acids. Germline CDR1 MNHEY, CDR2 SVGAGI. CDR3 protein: CASSHGLALYEQYF.

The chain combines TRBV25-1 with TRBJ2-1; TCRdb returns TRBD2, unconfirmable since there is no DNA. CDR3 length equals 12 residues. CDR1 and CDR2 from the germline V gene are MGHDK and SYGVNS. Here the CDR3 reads CASRTTKNEQFF. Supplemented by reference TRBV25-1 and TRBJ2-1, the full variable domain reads EADIYQTPRYLVIGTGKKITLECSQTMGHDKMYWYQQDPGMELHLIHYSYGVNSTEKGDLSSESTVSRIRTEHFPLTLESARPSHTSQYLCASRTTKNEQFFGPGTRLTVL.

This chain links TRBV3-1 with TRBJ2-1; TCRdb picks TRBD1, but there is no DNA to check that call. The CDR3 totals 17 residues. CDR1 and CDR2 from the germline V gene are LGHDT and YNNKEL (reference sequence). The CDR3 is CASSPPLAGTLANEQFF.

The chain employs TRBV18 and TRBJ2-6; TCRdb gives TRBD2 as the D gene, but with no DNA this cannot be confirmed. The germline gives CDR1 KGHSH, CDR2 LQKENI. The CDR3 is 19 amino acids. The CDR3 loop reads CASSRASPDYLSGANVLTF.

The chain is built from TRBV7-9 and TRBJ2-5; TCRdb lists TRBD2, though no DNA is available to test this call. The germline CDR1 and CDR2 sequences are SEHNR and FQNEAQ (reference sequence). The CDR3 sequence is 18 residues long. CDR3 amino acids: CASSFGARQFERQETQYF.

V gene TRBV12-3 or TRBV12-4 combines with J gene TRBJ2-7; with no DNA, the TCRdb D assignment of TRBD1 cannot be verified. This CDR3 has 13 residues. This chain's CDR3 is CASSAGLDYVQYF.

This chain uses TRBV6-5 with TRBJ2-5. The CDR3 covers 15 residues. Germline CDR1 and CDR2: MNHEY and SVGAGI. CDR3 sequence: CASSYSSSVQETQYF.

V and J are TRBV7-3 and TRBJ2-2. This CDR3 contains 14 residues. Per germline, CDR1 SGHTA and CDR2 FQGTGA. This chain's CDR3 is CASSLETLTGELFF. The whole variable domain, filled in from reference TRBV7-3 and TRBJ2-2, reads GAGVSQTPSNKVTEKGKYVELRCDPISGHTALYWYRQSLGQGPEFLIYFQGTGAADDSGLPNDRFFAVRPEGSVSTLKIQRTERGDSAVYLCASSLETLTGELFFGEGSRLTVL.

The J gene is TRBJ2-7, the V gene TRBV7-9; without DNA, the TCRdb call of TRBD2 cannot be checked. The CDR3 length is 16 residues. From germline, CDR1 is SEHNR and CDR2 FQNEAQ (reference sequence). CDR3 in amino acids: CASSRTTSGRYYEQYF.

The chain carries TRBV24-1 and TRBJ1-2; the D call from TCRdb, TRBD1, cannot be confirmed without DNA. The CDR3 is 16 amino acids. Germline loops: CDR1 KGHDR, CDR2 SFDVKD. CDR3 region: CATSDSAGQGIYGYTF.

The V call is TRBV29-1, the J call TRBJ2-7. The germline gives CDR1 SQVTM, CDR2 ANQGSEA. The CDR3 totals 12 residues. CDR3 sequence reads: CSVGPVAYEQYF.

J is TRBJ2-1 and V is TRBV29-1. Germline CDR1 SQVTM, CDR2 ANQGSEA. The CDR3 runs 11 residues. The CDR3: CSVEIYNEQFF.

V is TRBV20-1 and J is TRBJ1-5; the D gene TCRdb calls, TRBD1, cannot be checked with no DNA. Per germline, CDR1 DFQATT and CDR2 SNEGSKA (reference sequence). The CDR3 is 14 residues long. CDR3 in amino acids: CSAVQPGLGQPQHF.

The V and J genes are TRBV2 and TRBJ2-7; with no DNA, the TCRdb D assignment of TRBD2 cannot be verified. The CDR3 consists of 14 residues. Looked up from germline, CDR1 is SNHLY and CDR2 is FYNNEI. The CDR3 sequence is CAITRRGYAYEQYF.

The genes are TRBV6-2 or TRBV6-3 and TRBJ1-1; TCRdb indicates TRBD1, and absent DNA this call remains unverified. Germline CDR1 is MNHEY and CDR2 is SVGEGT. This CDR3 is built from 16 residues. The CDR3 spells CASSSPGQGFNTEAFF.

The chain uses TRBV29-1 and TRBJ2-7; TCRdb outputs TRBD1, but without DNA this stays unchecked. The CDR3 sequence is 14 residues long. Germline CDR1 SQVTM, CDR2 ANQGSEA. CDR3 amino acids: CSVEGGQGGYEQYF.

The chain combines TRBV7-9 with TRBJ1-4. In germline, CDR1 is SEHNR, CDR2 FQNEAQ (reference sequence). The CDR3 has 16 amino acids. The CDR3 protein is CASSLSAYATNEKLFF.

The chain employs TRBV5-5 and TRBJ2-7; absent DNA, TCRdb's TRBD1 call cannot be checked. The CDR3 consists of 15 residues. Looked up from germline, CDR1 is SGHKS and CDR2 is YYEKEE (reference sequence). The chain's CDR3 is CASSLSGGRSYEQYF.

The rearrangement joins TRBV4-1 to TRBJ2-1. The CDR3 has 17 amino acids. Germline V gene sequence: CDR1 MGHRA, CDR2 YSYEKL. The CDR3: CASSQAALASSYNEQFF.

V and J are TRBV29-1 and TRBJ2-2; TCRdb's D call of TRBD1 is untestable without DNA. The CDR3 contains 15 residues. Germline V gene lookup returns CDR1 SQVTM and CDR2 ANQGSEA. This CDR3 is CSVEAQGRNTGELFF.

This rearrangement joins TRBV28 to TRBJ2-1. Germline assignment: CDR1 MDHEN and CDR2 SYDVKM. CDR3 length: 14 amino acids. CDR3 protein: CASSSGFSYNEQFF.

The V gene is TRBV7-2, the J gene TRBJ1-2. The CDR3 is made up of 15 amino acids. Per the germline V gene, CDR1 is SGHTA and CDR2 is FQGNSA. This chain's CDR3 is CASPALQSALYGYTF.

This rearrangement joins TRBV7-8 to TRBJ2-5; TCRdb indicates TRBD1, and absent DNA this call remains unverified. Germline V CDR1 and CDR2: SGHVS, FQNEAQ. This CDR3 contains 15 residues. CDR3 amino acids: CASSPWDRIQETQYF.

CDR3 residues: CSVVGSPYEQYF. The V call is TRBV29-1, the J call TRBJ2-7. Germline CDR1 is SQVTM and CDR2 is ANQGSEA. The length of the CDR3 is 12 residues.

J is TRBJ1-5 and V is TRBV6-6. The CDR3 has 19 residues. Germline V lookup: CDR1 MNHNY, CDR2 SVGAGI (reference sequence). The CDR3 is CASSDLVPGRPISSQPQHF.

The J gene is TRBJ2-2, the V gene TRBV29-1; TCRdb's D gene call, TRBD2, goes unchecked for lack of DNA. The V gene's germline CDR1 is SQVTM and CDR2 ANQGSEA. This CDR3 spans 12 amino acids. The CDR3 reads CSVALAAGELFF.

The chain's CDR3 is CASSLALGGTPAF. The rearrangement links TRBV12-3 or TRBV12-4 to TRBJ1-2; lacking DNA, the TRBD1 call made by TCRdb goes unchecked. This CDR3 is 13 amino acids long.

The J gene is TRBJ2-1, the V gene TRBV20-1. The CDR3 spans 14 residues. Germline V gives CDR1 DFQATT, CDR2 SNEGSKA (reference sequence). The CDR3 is CSAPRQGPYNEQFF.

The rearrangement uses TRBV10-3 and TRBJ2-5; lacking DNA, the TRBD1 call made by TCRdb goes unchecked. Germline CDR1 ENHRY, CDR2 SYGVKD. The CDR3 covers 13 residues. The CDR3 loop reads CAITDGTPGTQYF.

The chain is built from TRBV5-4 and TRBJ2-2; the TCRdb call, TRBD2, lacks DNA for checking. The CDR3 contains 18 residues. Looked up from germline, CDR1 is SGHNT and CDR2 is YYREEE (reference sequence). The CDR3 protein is CASSFPRLAGVETGELFF.